This T cell receptor (beta chain) was identified in a study of beta chain features in type 1 diabetes. Looking at the study overall: In age, gender and cell yields, patients were similar to healthy donors.

CDR1 is GTSNPN and CDR2 is SVGIG in the germline V gene (reference sequence). The CDR3 loop spans 15 amino acids. Trimming took off 4 bases at V and 9 bases at J, with 22 bases between the two ends. Concerning this clone itself: Its antigen is unidentified.

Expressed TCRB transcripts got sequenced, as all isolated RNA was reverse transcribed. Profiling relied on immunoSEQ multiplex PCR, and the TCRdb table lists in-frame clones only, not all of them. The sample holds about 16,000 clones, under 80% seen once. Study results and limitations: In patients and controls equally, PCR might favor templates that are shorter. In every one of the four CD4+ subsets, TCRB CDR3s were moderately but significantly shorter in Type 1 diabetes patients. Patients' naive, central memory and regulatory TCRB repertoires appeared more alike than those of healthy donors. Highly expressing activated T cells could be over-counted with a cDNA template.

The sequenced material came from stem cell memory CD4+ T cells from blood. V is TRBV30 and J is TRBJ2-1; tentative D call: TRBD2 (5 bases). The sequence was collected from a man in his thirties or forties with type 1 diabetes. The CDR3 spells CAWIPGRAWGGEQFF. Here the CDR3 DNA reads TGTGCCTGGATACCCGGGCGGGCCTGGGGTGGTGAGCAGTTCTTC.